A single sample gave rise to the 23 T cell receptor beta chains below, sequenced in a study of T cells after yellow fever vaccination. Using its own MiXCR run on the 5' RACE reads, TCRdb lists one record per CDR3 protein. The sample carries some 320,000 distinct CDR3 sequences, 8.7% recorded once. Sequences were derived from CD4+ T cells sorted from PBMCs, sampled 5 days after the yellow fever booster vaccination. Every receptor here comes from a man younger than 30 who received the YFV17D yellow fever vaccine.

This clonotype has only a few counts. The chain combines TRBV7-9 with TRBJ1-5; 7 bases match TRBD1. Germline V lookup: CDR1 SEHNR, CDR2 FQNEAQ (reference sequence). The CDR3 runs 15 residues. The V segment lost 5 bases and the J segment 4 bases; nucleotides outside the gene matches: 8. For the CDR3, the DNA is TGTGCCAGCAGCCTTGGGACAGCCTATAATCAGCCCCAGCATTTT. It is translated as CASSLGTAYNQPQHF.

The chain's CDR3 is CASSGRDRGPSGYTF. The CDR3 region has the DNA TGTGCCAGCAGCGGCCGGGACAGGGGGCCGAGTGGCTACACCTTC. The chain couples TRBV4-2 to TRBJ1-2; 12 positions agree with TRBD1. The CDR3 length is 15 residues. J lost 7 bases, V lost 5 bases, and 8 bases had no gene match. The germline gives CDR1 LGHNA, CDR2 YNFKEQ.

This clonotype was observed at least ten times. This chain joins TRBV7-2 and TRBJ1-5; D remains ambiguous. The CDR3 is 12 amino acids. Germline V gene lookup returns CDR1 SGHTA and CDR2 FQGNSA. V shed 2 bases and J shed 3 bases, with 2 bases lying between them. The CDR3 here is CASSLLNQPQHF. The CDR3 nucleotides are TGTGCCAGCAGCTTACTCAATCAGCCCCAGCATTTT.

This chain joins TRBV4-1 and TRBJ2-7, with a weak D call TRBD2 (6 bases). The CDR3 totals 17 residues. V was shortened by 0 bases and J by 2 bases, with 17 bases between the two germline ends. Germline V lookup: CDR1 MGHRA, CDR2 YSYEKL. The CDR3 loop reads CASSQDKIPRGTYEQYF. The DNA of the CDR3 is TGCGCCAGCAGCCAAGATAAAATCCCGCGGGGAACCTACGAGCAGTACTTC.

The chain combines TRBV4-3 with TRBJ2-7, with 7 bases that match TRBD2. The CDR3 sequence is 16 residues long. Germline V gene sequence: CDR1 LGHNA, CDR2 YSLEER. V was clipped by 1 base and J by 5 bases; unmatched bases: 11. The CDR3 DNA reads as TGCGCCAGCAGCCAAGCCCTCCCAGGGAGGGCGAACGAGCAGTACGTC. This encodes CASSQALPGRANEQYV.

On this clonotype: One end of the junction varies from germline; a read error may be responsible. This chain connects TRBV5-5 to TRBJ2-5, with D perhaps being TRBD1 or TRBD2 (5 bases each). The germline V gene has CDR1 SGHKS and CDR2 YYEKEE (reference sequence). The CDR3 has 13 amino acids. This CDR3 is CASSFGDQETQYF. The CDR3 DNA follows: TGTGCCAGCAGCTTCGGGGACCAGGAGACCCAGTACTTC.

The rearrangement uses TRBV4-2 and TRBJ1-1, with D hard to call. This CDR3 contains 15 residues. Germline CDR1 LGHNA, CDR2 YNFKEQ. Trimming shortened V by 4 bases and J by 0 bases, and 12 bases separated the two germline ends. The CDR3 is CASSPGKGLNTEAFF. The CDR3, as DNA: TGTGCCAGCAGCCCGGGGAAGGGCCTGAACACTGAAGCTTTCTTT.

The V call is TRBV20-1, the J call TRBJ1-4; D is perhaps TRBD1 (6 bases). V was clipped by 3 bases and J by 7 bases, with 18 bases between them. Germline CDR1 reads DFQATT; CDR2 reads SNEGSKA (reference sequence). This CDR3 has 15 amino acids. The CDR3 loop is CSARPFRQGSEKLFF. The CDR3 bases are TGCAGTGCTAGGCCCTTCAGGCAGGGGAGTGAAAAACTGTTTTTT.

This sequence joins TRBV5-5 and TRBJ2-2; 7 bases fit TRBD1. V was pared by 3 bases and J by 7 bases, with 3 bases of the junction left unmatched. The CDR3 contains 13 residues. Germline CDR1 SGHKS, CDR2 YYEKEE (reference sequence). CDR3 coding DNA: TGTGCCAGCAGCTCCACAGGGGACGGGGAGCTGTTTTTT. It yields the protein CASSSTGDGELFF.

This clonotype was counted many times. This chain uses TRBV7-2 with TRBJ2-1; D perhaps matches TRBD1 (5 bases). The CDR3 length is 14 residues. Deletions cut 5 bases from V and 0 bases from J, with 8 bases between. Germline CDR1 is SGHTA and CDR2 is FQGNSA. The CDR3 is CASSRQRSYNEQFF. The CDR3 DNA sequence: TGTGCCAGCAGCCGACAGCGCTCCTACAATGAGCAGTTCTTC.

This clonotype showed up just a few times. The chain employs TRBV3-1 and TRBJ1-2, with D tentatively TRBD1 (5 bases). The germline V gene has CDR1 LGHDT and CDR2 YNNKEL (reference sequence). The CDR3 is 16 residues long. Trimming stripped 0 bases from V and 8 bases from J, with 19 bases between. For the CDR3, the DNA is TGTGCCAGCAGCCAAGATTGGGAGGGGCTCGGTCGGGGCTACACCTTC. It encodes CASSQDWEGLGRGYTF.

This clonotype has just a few counts. The chain is built from TRBV4-3 and TRBJ2-2, with TRBD2 matching 9 bases. The germline V gene has CDR1 LGHNA and CDR2 YSLEER. The CDR3 runs 18 residues. Germline trimming cut 1 base from V and 1 base from J; bases unmatched to any gene: 7. The CDR3 sequence is CASSQGASGAVNTGELFF. The CDR3 coding sequence is TGCGCCAGCAGCCAAGGGGCTAGCGGGGCGGTGAACACCGGGGAGCTGTTTTTT.

This clonotype was counted at least ten times. This rearrangement joins TRBV18 to TRBJ1-5; the match to TRBD1 covers 8 bases. CDR1 and CDR2 from the germline V gene are KGHSH and LQKENI. This CDR3 has 16 residues. V trimming: 2 bases; J trimming: 6 bases; junction bases outside the gene matches: 9. The CDR3 DNA reads as TGTGCCAGCTCACCAGGACAGGGACCCATCGGTCAGCCCCAGCATTTT. Protein: CASSPGQGPIGQPQHF. Full variable domain (outside the CDR3, taken from reference TRBV18 and TRBJ1-5): NAGVMQNPRHLVRRRGQEARLRCSPMKGHSHVYWYRQLPEEGLKFMVYLQKENIIDESGMPKERFSAEFPKEGPSILRIQQVVRGDSAAYFCASSPGQGPIGQPQHFGDGTRLSIL.

This clonotype appeared a few times. This chain connects TRBV5-1 to TRBJ1-1, with D possibly matching TRBD1 (5 bases). V was clipped by 0 bases and J by 5 bases, with 14 bases between them. In germline, CDR1 is SGHRS, CDR2 YFSETQ. The CDR3 loop spans 15 amino acids. The CDR3 loop reads CASSLERGVRTEAFF. CDR3 sequence (DNA): TGCGCCAGCAGCTTGGAGAGGGGAGTTAGGACTGAAGCTTTCTTT.

This clonotype was recorded many times. The chain has TRBV9 and TRBJ1-1; no clear D. Per the germline V gene, CDR1 is SGDLS and CDR2 is YYNGEE. V was clipped by 0 bases and J by 0 bases, with 3 bases between them. This CDR3 contains 13 residues. For the CDR3, the DNA is TGTGCCAGCAGCGTAGCGGTGAACACTGAAGCTTTCTTT. This gives the protein CASSVAVNTEAFF. Based on the CDR3 plus reference TRBV9 and TRBJ1-1, the full variable domain is DSGVTQTPKHLITATGQRVTLRCSPRSGDLSVYWYQQSLDQGLQFLIQYYNGEERAKGNILERFSAQQFPDLHSELNLSSLELGDSALYFCASSVAVNTEAFFGQGTRLTVV.

This clonotype has only a few counts. The rearrangement links TRBV25-1 to TRBJ2-5; a weak D match, TRBD1 (5 bases). Trimming pared 4 bases from V and 3 bases from J, leaving 15 bases between. In germline, CDR1 is MGHDK, CDR2 SYGVNS. There are 15 residues in the CDR3. The CDR3: CASSGPPGWEETQYF. The CDR3 DNA sequence: TGTGCCAGCAGTGGCCCGCCAGGGTGGGAAGAGACCCAGTACTTC. The full variable domain, its missing parts supplied by reference TRBV25-1 and TRBJ2-5, is EADIYQTPRYLVIGTGKKITLECSQTMGHDKMYWYQQDPGMELHLIHYSYGVNSTEKGDLSSESTVSRIRTEHFPLTLESARPSHTSQYLCASSGPPGWEETQYFGPGTRLLVL.

The chain couples TRBV12-3 or TRBV12-4 to TRBJ1-6, with a possible D match to TRBD1 (5 bases). CDR3 length: 14 amino acids. Trimming removed 6 bases from V and 6 bases from J, with 12 bases in between. This CDR3 reads CASREDSFNSPLHF. The DNA of the CDR3 is TGTGCCAGCAGGGAAGACAGTTTTAATTCACCCCTCCACTTT.

This clonotype appeared many times. The chain couples TRBV15 to TRBJ2-3; 8 bases match TRBD1. V was clipped by 1 base and J by 4 bases; unmatched bases: 7. Germline CDR1 and CDR2: LNHNV and YYDKDF (reference sequence). This CDR3 is built from 16 residues. CDR3 sequence (DNA): TGTGCCACCAGCAGAGGGACAGGGCGGATTGCAGATACGCAGTATTTT. It specifies CATSRGTGRIADTQYF.

This chain joins TRBV5-6 and TRBJ1-6; D is perhaps TRBD1 (6 bases). From germline, CDR1 is SGHDT and CDR2 YYEEEE. Trimming cost V 0 bases and J 0 bases, with 7 bases left between them. The CDR3 is 16 amino acids. CDR3 bases: TGTGCCAGCAGCTTGGGAGGGGGCTCCTATAATTCACCCCTCCACTTT. Residues: CASSLGGGSYNSPLHF.

Turning to this clonotype: A much larger clone differs from this one at a single base, so this may be a read error. The V and J genes are TRBV2 and TRBJ2-1; D perhaps matches TRBD1 (5 bases). Trimming removed 10 bases from V and 9 bases from J, with 22 bases in between. Per germline, CDR1 SNHLY and CDR2 FYNNEI. The CDR3 totals 14 residues. Here the CDR3 DNA reads TGTGCCATACTCGCCAGGGCTTCGGCTTTTGAGCAGTTCTTC. This gives the protein CAILARASAFEQFF.

The chain has TRBV7-2 and TRBJ1-4, with D possibly TRBD1 on 6 matching bases. V was shortened by 1 base and J by 3 bases, with 12 bases between the two germline ends. Germline lookup yields CDR1 SGHTA and CDR2 FQGNSA. This CDR3 has 16 amino acids. Here the CDR3 DNA reads TGTGCCAGCAGCTTAGTGGGGGGGGCTTCTAATGAAAAACTGTTTTTT. This translates into CASSLVGGASNEKLFF.

This rearrangement joins TRBV7-3 to TRBJ2-1, with D possibly matching TRBD1 (6 bases). The V and J ends lost 5 bases and 9 bases respectively, with 14 bases between them. Germline-derived CDR1 and CDR2 are SGHTA and FQGTGA. The CDR3 extends over 13 amino acids. CDR3 DNA: TGTGCCAGCAGCCCCCCCCAGGGGATTGAGCAGTTCTTC. It encodes CASSPPQGIEQFF.

The chain uses TRBV28 and TRBJ1-1, with D possibly being TRBD1 (5 bases). In germline, CDR1 is MDHEN, CDR2 SYDVKM. Trimming shortened V by 5 bases and J by 5 bases, and 18 bases separated the two germline ends. CDR3 length equals 15 residues. CDR3 sequence reads: CASSATDRDLTEAFF. CDR3 in DNA: TGTGCCAGCAGTGCCACGGACCGGGACCTAACTGAAGCTTTCTTT.